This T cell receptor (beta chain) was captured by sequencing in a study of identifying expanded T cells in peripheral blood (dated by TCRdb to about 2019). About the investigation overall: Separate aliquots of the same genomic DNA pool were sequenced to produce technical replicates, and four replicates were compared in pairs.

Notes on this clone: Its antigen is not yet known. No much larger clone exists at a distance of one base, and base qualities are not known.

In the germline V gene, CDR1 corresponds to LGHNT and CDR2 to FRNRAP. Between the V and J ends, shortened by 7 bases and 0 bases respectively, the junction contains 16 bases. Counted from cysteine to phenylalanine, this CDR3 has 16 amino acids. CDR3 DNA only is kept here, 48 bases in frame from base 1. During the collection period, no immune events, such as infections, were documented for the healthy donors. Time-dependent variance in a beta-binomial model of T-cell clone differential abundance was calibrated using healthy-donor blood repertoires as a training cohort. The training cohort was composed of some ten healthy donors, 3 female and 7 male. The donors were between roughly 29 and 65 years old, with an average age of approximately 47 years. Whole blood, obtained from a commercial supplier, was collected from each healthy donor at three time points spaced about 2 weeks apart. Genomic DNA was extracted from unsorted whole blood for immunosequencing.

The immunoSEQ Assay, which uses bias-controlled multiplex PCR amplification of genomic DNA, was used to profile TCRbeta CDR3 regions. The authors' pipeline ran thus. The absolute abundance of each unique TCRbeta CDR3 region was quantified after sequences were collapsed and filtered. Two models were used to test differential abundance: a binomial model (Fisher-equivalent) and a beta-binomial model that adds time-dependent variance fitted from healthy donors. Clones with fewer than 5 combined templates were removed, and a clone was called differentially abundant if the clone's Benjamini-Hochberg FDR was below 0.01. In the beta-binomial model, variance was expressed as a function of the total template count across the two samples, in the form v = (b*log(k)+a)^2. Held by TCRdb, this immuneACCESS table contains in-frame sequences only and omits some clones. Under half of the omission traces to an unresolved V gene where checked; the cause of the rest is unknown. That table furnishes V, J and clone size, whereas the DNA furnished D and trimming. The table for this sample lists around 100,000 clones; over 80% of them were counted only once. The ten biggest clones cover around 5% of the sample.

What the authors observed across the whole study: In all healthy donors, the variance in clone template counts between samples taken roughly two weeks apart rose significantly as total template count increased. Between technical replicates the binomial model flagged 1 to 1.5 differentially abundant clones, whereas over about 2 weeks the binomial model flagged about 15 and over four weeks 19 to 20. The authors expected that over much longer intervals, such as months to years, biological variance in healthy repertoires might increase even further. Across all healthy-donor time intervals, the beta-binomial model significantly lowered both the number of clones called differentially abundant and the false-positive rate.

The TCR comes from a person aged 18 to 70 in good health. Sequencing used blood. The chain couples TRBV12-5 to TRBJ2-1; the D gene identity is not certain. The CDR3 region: CASAPVGSSSYNEQFF. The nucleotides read TGTGCTAGTGCCCCCGTCGGGTCTAGCTCCTACAATGAGCAGTTCTTC. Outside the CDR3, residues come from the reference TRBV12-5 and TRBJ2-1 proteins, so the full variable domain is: DARVTQTPRHKVTEMGQEVTMRCQPILGHNTVFWYRQTMMQGLELLAYFRNRAPLDDSGMPKDRFSAEMPDATLATLKIQPSEPRDSAVYFCASAPVGSSSYNEQFFGPGTRLTVL.